Below are 9 T cell receptor beta chains sequenced from a single sample in a study of blood T cell repertoires in COVID-19. This table comes from immunoSEQ multiplex PCR, and its TCRdb copy is limited to in-frame clones, with some not included. The sample records over 45,000 clones, approximately 80% being singletons. Sample: peripheral blood. The receptor source for this set is a human donor in a cohort sampled during active or convalescent COVID-19.

This clone came up once. The chain is built from TRBV5-1 and TRBJ2-7; no clear D gene. Germline V CDR1 and CDR2: SGHRS, YFSETQ. CDR3 length equals 14 residues. V shed 0 bases and J shed 2 bases, with 9 bases lying between them. The CDR3 spells CASSLAVTTYEQYF. The CDR3 DNA is TGCGCCAGCAGCTTGGCGGTCACTACCTACGAGCAGTACTTC.

The chain uses TRBV12-5 and TRBJ2-7; 8 bases fit TRBD1. CDR1 and CDR2 (germline): LGHNT, FRNRAP. The CDR3 length is 16 residues. The V and J ends lost 2 bases and 1 base, in that order; junction bases with no gene match: 7. In DNA, the CDR3 is TGTGCTAGTGGTTTGTGGATGACAGGGGATTCCTACGAGCAGTACTTC. Translation: CASGLWMTGDSYEQYF. Drawing the rest from reference TRBV12-5 and TRBJ2-7, the complete variable domain is DARVTQTPRHKVTEMGQEVTMRCQPILGHNTVFWYRQTMMQGLELLAYFRNRAPLDDSGMPKDRFSAEMPDATLATLKIQPSEPRDSAVYFCASGLWMTGDSYEQYFGPGTRLTVT.

V gene TRBV5-1 combines with J gene TRBJ2-7; no firm D call. Germline V gene sequence: CDR1 SGHRS, CDR2 YFSETQ. V was pared by 0 bases and J by 0 bases, with 7 bases between. There are 14 residues in the CDR3. CDR3 nucleotides: TGCGCCAGCAGCTTGGACAGTATCTCCTACGAGCAGTACTTC. Protein sequence: CASSLDSISYEQYF.

The chain links TRBV9 to TRBJ2-2, with TRBD2 matching 8 bases. The CDR3 length is 15 residues. The junction had 5 bases not matched to a gene; V was cut back by 3 bases and J by 4 bases. From germline, CDR1 is SGDLS and CDR2 YYNGEE. The CDR3 sequence is CASSAGGGFTGELFF. CDR3 DNA: TGTGCCAGCAGCGCCGGGGGGGGTTTCACCGGGGAGCTGTTTTTT.

The chain has TRBV6-5 and TRBJ2-4, with 9 bases identical to TRBD1. Germline CDR1 MNHEY, CDR2 SVGAGI. The ends lost 2 bases at V and 6 bases at J; junction bases unmatched: 2. The CDR3 length is 14 residues. CDR3 nucleotide sequence: TGTGCCAGCAGTTACGACAGGGGGAGAAACATTCAGTACTTC. Translating gives CASSYDRGRNIQYF.

The genes are TRBV5-4 and TRBJ2-7; 9 positions match TRBD1. The CDR3 contains 15 residues. Germline V gene data show CDR1 as SGHNT and CDR2 as YYREEE (reference sequence). V was pared by 4 bases and J by 0 bases, with 5 bases of the junction left unmatched. In nucleotides, the CDR3 is TGTGCCAGCAGCCTAGGACAGGGGAGCTCCTACGAGCAGTACTTC. Protein sequence: CASSLGQGSSYEQYF.

V and J are TRBV9 and TRBJ2-1; D is ambiguous. The CDR3 is 12 amino acids. The V gene's germline CDR1 is SGDLS and CDR2 YYNGEE. Trimming stripped 4 bases from V and 8 bases from J, with 10 bases between. CDR3 nucleotides: TGTGCCAGCAGCCCGCAAGAGGATGAGCAGTTCTTC. It codes for CASSPQEDEQFF.

This chain uses TRBV2 with TRBJ1-2, with D unclear. V lost 4 bases, J lost 2 bases, and 8 bases lay in between. Germline CDR1 SNHLY, CDR2 FYNNEI. CDR3 length: 13 residues. The CDR3 spells CASSGIANYGYTF. The DNA of the CDR3 is TGTGCCAGCAGTGGGATAGCCAACTATGGCTACACCTTC. The complete variable domain, with remaining parts taken from reference TRBV2 and TRBJ1-2, reads EPEVTQTPSHQVTQMGQEVILRCVPISNHLYFYWYRQILGQKVEFLVSFYNNEISEKSEIFDDQFSVERPDGSNFTLKIRSTKLEDSAMYFCASSGIANYGYTFGSGTRLTVV.

The rearrangement joins TRBV7-9 to TRBJ2-2, with TRBD2 identical over 9 bases. CDR3 length equals 16 residues. J lost 1 base, V lost 3 bases, and 3 bases had no gene match. Germline assignment: CDR1 SEHNR and CDR2 FQNEAQ (reference sequence). The CDR3 loop is CASSLPTSGNTGELFF. The DNA of the CDR3 is TGTGCCAGCAGCTTGCCGACTAGCGGGAACACCGGGGAGCTGTTTTTT.